Each of the 16 T cell receptor beta chains below was sequenced from the same sample in a study of shared clonotypes between healthy human individuals. CD45RO negativity and positive selection for CCR7 defined naive CD8 cells, a population that excluded terminally differentiated effector memory CD45RA+ cells. Clones were sequenced by immunoSEQ multiplex PCR, and TCRdb holds only the in-frame ones, with some missing. The table includes about 1.9 million clones, around 93% detected once. Input material: naive CD8+ T cells from PBMCs. The receptors derive from a man in his late teens or twenties in good health. Some clones in this sample may be carry-over from other donors' samples.

This clone appeared once. V is TRBV28 and J is TRBJ2-7, with 11 bases aligning to TRBD2. There are 15 residues in the CDR3. Trimming at V came to 1 base and at J to 7 bases, leaving 6 bases not matched to a gene. The germline V gene has CDR1 MDHEN and CDR2 SYDVKM. CDR3 sequence (DNA): TGTGCCAGCAGTTTATTAGGGACTAGCGGCCGGGAGCAGTACTTC. Protein: CASSLLGTSGREQYF.

The chain has TRBV11-1 and TRBJ2-1, with unresolved D. The V end lost 4 bases, the J end lost 10 bases, and 23 bases lay between the germline ends. This CDR3 is built from 16 residues. CDR1 and CDR2 from the germline V gene are SGHAT and FQDESV (reference sequence). The chain's CDR3 is CASSSPYNDPILEQFF. CDR3 in DNA: TGTGCCAGCAGCTCGCCCTACAATGATCCCATCCTAGAGCAGTTCTTC.

DNA for the CDR3: TGTGCCAGCAGTAGGAGGACGACCCTTGCCGAGCAGTACTTC. Encoded protein: CASSRRTTLAEQYF. This chain uses TRBV5-6 with TRBJ2-7, with D perhaps matching TRBD2 (5 bases). This CDR3 comprises 14 residues. Looked up from germline, CDR1 is SGHDT and CDR2 is YYEEEE. V was clipped by 5 bases and J by 6 bases, with 18 bases between them.

This rearrangement joins TRBV9 to TRBJ2-7; D perhaps matches TRBD1 (7 bases). Germline-derived CDR1 and CDR2 are SGDLS and YYNGEE. The CDR3 runs to 14 residues. The V gene lost 4 bases and the J gene lost 0 bases, with 11 bases spanning the gap. This chain's CDR3 is CASSRGTDSYEQYF. The CDR3 DNA is TGTGCCAGCAGCCGCGGGACAGACTCCTACGAGCAGTACTTC. Complete variable domain (other parts from reference TRBV9 and TRBJ2-7): DSGVTQTPKHLITATGQRVTLRCSPRSGDLSVYWYQQSLDQGLQFLIQYYNGEERAKGNILERFSAQQFPDLHSELNLSSLELGDSALYFCASSRGTDSYEQYFGPGTRLTVT.

CDR3 sequence reads: CASSLWGLGQDTQYF. CDR3 sequence (DNA): TGTGCCAGCAGCTTATGGGGTCTAGGGCAAGATACGCAGTATTTT. The chain recombines TRBV7-2 with TRBJ2-3; D unclear. Trimming pared 2 bases from V and 5 bases from J, leaving 14 bases between. Germline-derived CDR1 and CDR2 are SGHTA and FQGNSA. The CDR3 loop spans 15 amino acids.

This chain joins TRBV5-5 and TRBJ2-7; 10 nucleotides align to TRBD2. Germline V CDR1 and CDR2: SGHKS, YYEKEE (reference sequence). The CDR3 runs 17 residues. Unmatched junction bases numbered 16, after V lost 5 bases and J lost 5 bases. Written as DNA, the CDR3 is TGTGCCAGCAGACCGGGGCGGGATAGCGGGAGGATCCACGAGCAGTACTTC. Amino acid sequence: CASRPGRDSGRIHEQYF.

The table lists this clone with a few counts. The V gene is TRBV19, the J gene TRBJ1-1; D is unresolved. The CDR3 sequence is 14 residues long. Germline V CDR1 and CDR2: LNHDA, SQIVND (reference sequence). V was pared by 6 bases and J by 8 bases, with 19 bases between. The CDR3, as DNA: TGTGCCAGTAGGAGATCTGACCTAACCGGCGAAGCTTTCTTT. Encoded protein: CASRRSDLTGEAFF.

The chain is built from TRBV5-4 and TRBJ2-7; tentatively, D is TRBD1 or TRBD2 (6 bases each). Trimming cost V 0 bases and J 2 bases, with 9 bases left between them. The CDR3 has 14 residues. Germline CDR1 SGHNT, CDR2 YYREEE (reference sequence). The CDR3 DNA is TGTGCCAGCAGCTTGGAGGGGGGACCCTACGAGCAGTACTTC. Protein sequence: CASSLEGGPYEQYF.

The chain uses TRBV7-2 and TRBJ1-2; tentatively, D is TRBD1 (5 bases). CDR1 and CDR2 (germline): SGHTA, FQGNSA. Trimming shortened V by 1 base and J by 5 bases, and 17 bases separated the two germline ends. The CDR3 loop spans 16 amino acids. CDR3 in amino acids: CASSLGITGRFYGYTF. The CDR3 coding sequence is TGTGCCAGCAGCTTAGGGATAACAGGAAGATTTTATGGCTACACCTTC.

This rearrangement joins TRBV14 to TRBJ1-3; a possible D gene is TRBD1 (5 bases). Deletions cut 3 bases from V and 2 bases from J, with 14 bases between. Germline CDR1 is SGHDN and CDR2 is FVKESK. The CDR3 runs to 16 residues. As DNA, the CDR3 is TGTGCCAGCAGCCAGCCAGGGCTTGTGCCTGGAAACACCATATATTTT. It specifies CASSQPGLVPGNTIYF.

Details on this clone: Other DNA sequences within the sample encode an identical CDR3. The J gene is TRBJ1-1, the V gene TRBV2; D gene unclear. The CDR3 sequence is 14 residues long. V dropped 1 base and J dropped 0 bases, with 6 bases sitting between them. Germline CDR1 is SNHLY and CDR2 is FYNNEI. CDR3 amino acids: CASSEGRMNTEAFF. CDR3 DNA sequence: TGTGCCAGCAGTGAAGGACGGATGAACACTGAAGCTTTCTTT.

The rearrangement uses TRBV7-6 and TRBJ2-3; the match to TRBD2 covers 8 bases. V shed 4 bases, J shed 5 bases, and the junction held 5 bases outside the gene matches. Germline-derived CDR1 and CDR2 are SGHVS and FNYEAQ. The CDR3 loop spans 14 amino acids. CDR3 nucleotide sequence: TGTGCCAGCAGCTCCCGACTAGCGCAAGATACGCAGTATTTT. This gives the protein CASSSRLAQDTQYF. Supplemented by reference TRBV7-6 and TRBJ2-3, the full variable domain reads GAGVSQSPRYKVTKRGQDVALRCDPISGHVSLYWYRQALGQGPEFLTYFNYEAQQDKSGLPNDRFSAERPEGSISTLTIQRTEQRDSAMYRCASSSRLAQDTQYFGPGTRLTVL.

The chain carries TRBV30 and TRBJ2-5, with D perhaps matching TRBD1 or TRBD2 (5 bases each). The V gene's germline CDR1 is GTSNPN and CDR2 SVGIG (reference sequence). V gave up 7 bases and J gave up 0 bases, with 18 bases separating them. This CDR3 region has 15 residues. CDR3: CASFPMGTDQETQYF. The CDR3, as DNA: TGTGCCTCCTTTCCGATGGGGACGGACCAAGAGACCCAGTACTTC.

The chain links TRBV4-3 to TRBJ2-7, with 8 bases identical to TRBD1. V lost 2 bases and J lost 3; bases outside the gene matches: 3. CDR3 size: 14 residues. Germline CDR1 reads LGHNA; CDR2 reads YSLEER. In DNA form, the CDR3 reads TGCGCCAGCAGCCAATTCACAGGGGGCTACGAGCAGTACTTC. The encoded protein is CASSQFTGGYEQYF.

For this clone: An end of the junction differs from the germline gene, which may be a read error. In the same sample, other DNA sequences code for this CDR3. CDR3 nucleotide sequence: TGCGCCAGCAGTCAAGATAGGGTCGGGGTGGAGGGGTTCTACGAGCAGTACTTC. The encoded protein is CASSQDRVGVEGFYEQYF. The rearrangement links TRBV4-3 to TRBJ2-7, with D possibly being TRBD2 (6 bases). Germline CDR1 reads LGHNA; CDR2 reads YSLEER. This CDR3 is 18 amino acids long.

This clone was detected only once. This sequence joins TRBV6-5 and TRBJ1-2; D may be TRBD1 (6 bases). Per the germline V gene, CDR1 is MNHEY and CDR2 is SVGAGI. V lost 0 bases, J lost 3 bases, and 14 bases lay in between. The CDR3 length is 16 residues. In nucleotides, the CDR3 is TGTGCCAGCAGTTACTCGACTGAGGGGGTAGACTATGGCTACACCTTC. As protein: CASSYSTEGVDYGYTF.